A selection of T cell receptor beta chains follows, all from one sample in a study of blood T cell repertoires in COVID-19. Assay used: immunoSEQ multiplex PCR; TCRdb lists only in-frame clones, some missing. The sample records approximately 70,000 clones, about 90% being singletons. Input material: peripheral blood. Source of these receptors: a human donor in a cohort sampled during active COVID-19. CDR3s include the opening cysteine and the closing phenylalanine or tryptophan. A D gene is named only where the DNA matches it firmly. Rows give clone size only sometimes, using once, few, many, or a class for an expanded clone.

cdr3_nt cdr3_aa d_call j_call v_call clone_size
TGTGCCAGCAGTAAATGGACAGGTATTGACGAGCAGTACTTC CASSKWTGIDEQYF TRBD1 TRBJ2-7 TRBV27 -
TGTGCCAGCAGTTTCACTCAGGGGGTGAACACTGAAGCTTTCTTT CASSFTQGVNTEAFF TRBD1 TRBJ1-1 TRBV28 -
TGTGCCAGTAGTAGGACAGCGATTTCCTACGAGCAGTACTTC CASSRTAISYEQYF - TRBJ2-7 TRBV19 -
TGCGCCAGCAGCCCCGGACTAGCGGGGGGGTACGAGCAGTACTTC CASSPGLAGGYEQYF TRBD2 TRBJ2-7 TRBV4-3 once
TGTGCCAGCAGCCAAGATATCAGCGGGACCGCATCGACCGGGGAGCTGTTTTTT CASSQDISGTASTGELFF TRBD2 TRBJ2-2 TRBV14 once
TGTGCCAGCAGTTTTTTGGGCGAAGTCCATAGCAATCAGCCCCAGCATTTT CASSFLGEVHSNQPQHF - TRBJ1-5 TRBV27 -
TGTGCCAGCAGTGAATATTCGGGGACAGGCAGCACAGATACGCAGTATTTT CASSEYSGTGSTDTQYF TRBD1 TRBJ2-3 TRBV25-1 -
TGTGCCAGCAGCCAGTTCGGGGACAGGGATGTTGTTCAGTTCTTC CASSQFGDRDVVQFF TRBD1 TRBJ2-1 TRBV7-8 few
TGTGCCAGCGACAGGGCAGGTCAGCCCCAGCATTTT CASDRAGQPQHF TRBD1 TRBJ1-5 TRBV6-5 -
TGTGCCAGCAGCTTCCGGGGTGAGCAGTTCTTC CASSFRGEQFF - TRBJ2-1 TRBV9 -
TGCGCCAGCAGCCAAGAATTGACAGACTCTGGAAACACCATATATTTT CASSQELTDSGNTIYF - TRBJ1-3 TRBV4-3 -
TGTGCCAGTAGTCCTCGGACAGGGGACGAGCAGTACTTC CASSPRTGDEQYF TRBD1 TRBJ2-7 TRBV19 -
TGTGCCAGCAGCTTAGCCGTCCTAGGAAGCTCCTACGAGCAGTACTTC CASSLAVLGSSYEQYF - TRBJ2-7 TRBV7-8 -
TGTGCCTGGAATCCTTCCACAGATACGCAGTATTTT CAWNPSTDTQYF - TRBJ2-3 TRBV30 -
TGCAGCGGACTGAGGGGGGGCTCCTACAATGAGCAGTTCTTC CSGLRGGSYNEQFF - TRBJ2-1 TRBV29-1 once
TGTGCCAGCAGCACAGGACAGGGCTCCGAGTTCTTC CASSTGQGSEFF TRBD1 TRBJ2-1 TRBV13 -
TGTGCCAGCAGCCCCGGGGGCAGGGGGACAGATACGCAGTATTTT CASSPGGRGTDTQYF - TRBJ2-3 TRBV5-4 -
TGTGCCAGCAGTTTATCCGTGGGCGGCGGGCATGAAAAACTGTTTTTT CASSLSVGGGHEKLFF - TRBJ1-4 TRBV28 once
TGTGCCAGCAGCCCGGGGATATCCTACGAGCAGTACTTC CASSPGISYEQYF - TRBJ2-7 TRBV3-1/TRBV3-2 -
TGTGCCAGCAGCCAACCAACGGGCACTGAAGCTTTCTTT CASSQPTGTEAFF - TRBJ1-1 TRBV9 -
TGTGCCAGTACCCCCGGGACGGGGGGGAGCGAGCAGTACTTC CASTPGTGGSEQYF TRBD2 TRBJ2-7 TRBV19 -
TGTGCCAGCAGCCAGGGGGGTAGCTCCTACGAGCAGTACTTC CASSQGGSSYEQYF - TRBJ2-7 TRBV28 -
TGTGCCAGCAGGACTAGCGACGGAGCCAAAAACATTCAGTACTTC CASRTSDGAKNIQYF TRBD2 TRBJ2-4 TRBV3-1/TRBV3-2 -
TGTGCCAGCAGTTTATACGGGACAGGAACCTACGAGCAGTACTTC CASSLYGTGTYEQYF TRBD1 TRBJ2-7 TRBV27 -
TGTGCCAGCAGTGAAGGTAGTACAGCCTACGAGCAGTACTTC CASSEGSTAYEQYF - TRBJ2-7 TRBV2 -
TGCAGTGCTAGAGGTGCGGGACAGGCGGTCTTC CSARGAGQAVF TRBD1 TRBJ2-1 TRBV20-1 -
TGTGCCAGTAGCAGGGGAGACACTGAAGCTTTCTTT CASSRGDTEAFF - TRBJ1-1 TRBV19 -
TGTGCCAGCAGCCGGGGGGCCCTCGCAGATACGCAGTATTTT CASSRGALADTQYF - TRBJ2-3 TRBV6-4 -
TGTGCCAGCAGTTTAATACAGGGGAGATCGACCCTCCACTTT CASSLIQGRSTLHF TRBD1 TRBJ1-6 TRBV6-5 -
TGTGCCAGCAGTCCAACGACAGTTAGCTACGAGCAGTACTTC CASSPTTVSYEQYF - TRBJ2-7 TRBV2 once
TGCGCCAGCAGCTTTGGGACACAGGACACTGAAGCTTTCTTT CASSFGTQDTEAFF - TRBJ1-1 TRBV5-1 -
TGTGCCAGCTCACCAGTACAGCACACAGATACGCAGTATTTT CASSPVQHTDTQYF - TRBJ2-3 TRBV18 -
TGTGCCAGCAGAGGAGTTTACTATGGCTACACCTTC CASRGVYYGYTF - TRBJ1-2 TRBV28 once
TGTGCCAGCAGTTTATACCCCGTGACAGGGTTTGCCGGGGAGCTGTTTTTT CASSLYPVTGFAGELFF TRBD1 TRBJ2-2 TRBV27 once
TGTGCCAGCAGCCCCGAGGGACAGGATGGAACTAATGAAAAACTGTTTTTT CASSPEGQDGTNEKLFF TRBD1 TRBJ1-4 TRBV3-1/TRBV3-2 -
TGTGCCACCAGCAAGACTAGCGGGGCGACCAATGAGCAGTTCTTC CATSKTSGATNEQFF TRBD2 TRBJ2-1 TRBV15 -
TGTGCCAGCAGTTACCAGGGTAGGCTGAAGACCCAGTACTTC CASSYQGRLKTQYF - TRBJ2-5 TRBV6-5 -
TGTGCCAGTAGTATAGGGGGGGGAGAGACTGAAGCTTTCTTT CASSIGGGETEAFF - TRBJ1-1 TRBV19 -
TGCGCCAGCAGCTTGGATGGGCCGGACACCGGGGAGCTGTTTTTT CASSLDGPDTGELFF - TRBJ2-2 TRBV5-1 once
TGTGCCAGCAGCAGGACTAGCGGGGGGGTCCTCACAGATACGCAGTATTTT CASSRTSGGVLTDTQYF TRBD2 TRBJ2-3 TRBV6-2/TRBV6-3 -
TGCAGCGTTGATGTGACGGGGATGAACACTGAAGCTTTCTTT CSVDVTGMNTEAFF - TRBJ1-1 TRBV29-1 once
TGTGCCAGCAGTTACCGGACAGGATTGAACACTGAAGCTTTCTTT CASSYRTGLNTEAFF TRBD1 TRBJ1-1 TRBV6-5 once
TGTGCCACCAGCAGAGGCCGGAGCACAGATACGCAGTATTTT CATSRGRSTDTQYF - TRBJ2-3 TRBV15 -
TGTGCCTGGAGTGCTCGCGGGACAGCCCCTCCGGAGCAGTTCTTC CAWSARGTAPPEQFF - TRBJ2-1 TRBV30 -
TGTGCCAGTAGTCGGGACAGAAACCGCTCTGGAAACACCATATATTTT CASSRDRNRSGNTIYF TRBD1 TRBJ1-3 TRBV19 -
TGTGCCAGCAGCCCTGATTACAGGGGAACAGATACGCAGTATTTT CASSPDYRGTDTQYF TRBD1 TRBJ2-3 TRBV7-2 -
TGTGCCAGCAGCTGGACAGGGGAGTGGAACCAAGAGACCCAGTACTTC CASSWTGEWNQETQYF TRBD1 TRBJ2-5 TRBV5-6 -
TGCGCCAGCAGCTTGGCCGCAGGACAAGGCTTAGAGGTCTTC CASSLAAGQGLEVF - TRBJ1-2 TRBV5-1 -